The present T cell receptor (beta chain) was sequenced within a study of T cell responses to AZD1222 COVID-19 vaccine. Method: immunoSEQ multiplex PCR; TCRdb's copy keeps in-frame clones and lacks some. The table has some 96,000 clones, over 75% seen once. This CDR3 is built from 20 residues. V lost 5 bases to trimming and J lost 6 bases, with 34 bases between them. CDR1 and CDR2 (germline): SGHTA, FQGTGA. The receptor's source is an adult in good health. The chain joins TRBV7-3 to TRBJ1-2; maybe TRBD1 (6 bases). The sequences come from peripheral blood, collected on day 0 of MenACWY control vaccination. The CDR3 sequence is CASSLTGNPISGGLEDGYTF. The CDR3 DNA reads as TGTGCCAGCAGCCTGACAGGAAACCCCATTTCTGGAGGGTTAGAGGATGGCTACACCTTC.